This entry concerns a single T cell receptor beta chain. Its antigen is still unknown. Investigators amplified TCR beta CDR3 regions from RNA transcripts. HTBI primers served in a first-round RT-PCR, which a second-round multiplex PCR followed. TCRdb re-analysed the multiplex PCR reads in MiXCR, keeping a single row per CDR3 protein. This table holds about 550,000 distinct CDR3 sequences, less than 45% found once. This specimen belongs to a study of Graves' ophthalmopathy and Graves' hyperthyroidism. Points from the study as a whole: Also, most clonotypes expanded in the thyroid above 0.001 frequency appeared in blood.

The CDR3 is 14 residues long. CDR1 and CDR2 from the germline V gene are KGHSH and LQKENI. The germline V and J ends were trimmed by 1 base and 5 bases, with 12 bases remaining between them. This clonotype was obtained from an adult man with Graves' hyperthyroidism. The sequenced material came from peripheral blood or thyroid tissue (not recorded which). The chain recombines TRBV18 with TRBJ2-7; the D is unclear. The CDR3 DNA reads as TGTGCCAGCTCACCACAAGGGTATGGTGACGAGCAGTACTTC. Encoded protein: CASSPQGYGDEQYF.